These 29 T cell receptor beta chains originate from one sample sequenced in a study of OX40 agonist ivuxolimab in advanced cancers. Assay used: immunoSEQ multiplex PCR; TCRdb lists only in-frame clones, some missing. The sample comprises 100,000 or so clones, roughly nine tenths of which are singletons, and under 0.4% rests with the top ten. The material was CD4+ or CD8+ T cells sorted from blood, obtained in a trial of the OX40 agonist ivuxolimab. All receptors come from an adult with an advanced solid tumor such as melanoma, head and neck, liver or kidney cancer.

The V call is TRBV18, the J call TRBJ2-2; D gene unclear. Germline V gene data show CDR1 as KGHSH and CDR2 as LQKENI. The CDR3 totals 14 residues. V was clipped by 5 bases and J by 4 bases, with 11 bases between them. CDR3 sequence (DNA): TGTGCCAGCTCATCTACGGTGGGCACCGGGGAGCTGTTTTTT. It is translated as CASSSTVGTGELFF.

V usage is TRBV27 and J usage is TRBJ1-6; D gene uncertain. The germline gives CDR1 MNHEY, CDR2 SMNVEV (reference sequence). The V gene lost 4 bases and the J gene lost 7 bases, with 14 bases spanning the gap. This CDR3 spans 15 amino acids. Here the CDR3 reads CASSSLKAKNSPLHF. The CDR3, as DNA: TGTGCCAGCAGTTCACTGAAGGCGAAGAATTCACCCCTCCACTTT.

In DNA form, the CDR3 reads TGCGCCAGCAGCCGAGGACCAGGGGCCTCCTACGAGCAGTACTTC. Amino acids: CASSRGPGASYEQYF. The gene calls are TRBV4-1 and TRBJ2-7, with a tentative D call TRBD1 (6 bases). The CDR3 is 15 amino acids. CDR1 MGHRA and CDR2 YSYEKL come from the germline V gene. V gave up 4 bases and J gave up 0 bases, with 13 bases separating them.

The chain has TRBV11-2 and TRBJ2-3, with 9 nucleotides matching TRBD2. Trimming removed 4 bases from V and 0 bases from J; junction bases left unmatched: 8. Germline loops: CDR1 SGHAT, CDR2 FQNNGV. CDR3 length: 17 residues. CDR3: CASSSLAGSASTDTQYF. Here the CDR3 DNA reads TGTGCCAGCAGCTCGCTAGCGGGATCCGCTAGCACAGATACGCAGTATTTT.

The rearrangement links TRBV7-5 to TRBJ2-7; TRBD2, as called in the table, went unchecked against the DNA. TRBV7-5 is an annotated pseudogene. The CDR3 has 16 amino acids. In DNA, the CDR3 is TGTGCCAGAAGCTGGGGGACTAGCGGGAAAACCTACGAGCAGTACTTC. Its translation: CARSWGTSGKTYEQYF.

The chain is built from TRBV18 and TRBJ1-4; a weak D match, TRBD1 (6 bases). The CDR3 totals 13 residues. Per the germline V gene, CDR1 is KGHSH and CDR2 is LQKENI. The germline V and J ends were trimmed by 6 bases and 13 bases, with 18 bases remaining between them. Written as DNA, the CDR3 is TGTGCCAGCTCTTACACCGCAGGGGTAGCACTGTTTTTT. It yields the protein CASSYTAGVALFF.

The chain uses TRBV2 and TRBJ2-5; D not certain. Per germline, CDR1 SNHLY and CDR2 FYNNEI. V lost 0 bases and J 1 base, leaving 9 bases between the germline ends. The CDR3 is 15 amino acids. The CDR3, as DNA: TGTGCCAGCAGTGAAGCGGGCCTACGCCAAGAGACCCAGTACTTC. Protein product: CASSEAGLRQETQYF. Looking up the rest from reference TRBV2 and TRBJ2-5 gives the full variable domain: EPEVTQTPSHQVTQMGQEVILRCVPISNHLYFYWYRQILGQKVEFLVSFYNNEISEKSEIFDDQFSVERPDGSNFTLKIRSTKLEDSAMYFCASSEAGLRQETQYFGPGTRLLVL.

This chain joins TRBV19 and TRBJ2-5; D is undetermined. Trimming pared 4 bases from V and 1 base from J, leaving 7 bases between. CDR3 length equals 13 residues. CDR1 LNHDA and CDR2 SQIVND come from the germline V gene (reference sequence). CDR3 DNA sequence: TGTGCCAGTAGTAGCGCCGGCCAAGAGACCCAGTACTTC. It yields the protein CASSSAGQETQYF.

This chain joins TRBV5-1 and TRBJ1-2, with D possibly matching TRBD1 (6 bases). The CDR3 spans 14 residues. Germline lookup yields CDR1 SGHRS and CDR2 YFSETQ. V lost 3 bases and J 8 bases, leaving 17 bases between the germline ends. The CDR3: CASSYGQPLEGYTF. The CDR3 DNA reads TGCGCCAGCAGCTACGGACAGCCGCTTGAAGGCTACACCTTC.

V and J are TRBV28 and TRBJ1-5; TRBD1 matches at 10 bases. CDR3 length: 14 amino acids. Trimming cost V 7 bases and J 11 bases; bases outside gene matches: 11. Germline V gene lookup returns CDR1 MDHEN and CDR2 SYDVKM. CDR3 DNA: TGTGCCAGCAACCCCCGGGACAGGGGTTCGACCCAGCATTTT. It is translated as CASNPRDRGSTQHF.

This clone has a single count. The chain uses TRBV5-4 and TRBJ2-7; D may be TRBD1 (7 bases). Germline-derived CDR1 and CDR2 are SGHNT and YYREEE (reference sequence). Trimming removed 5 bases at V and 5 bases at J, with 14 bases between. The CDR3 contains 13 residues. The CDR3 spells CASRKQGRNEQYF. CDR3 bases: TGTGCCAGCAGGAAACAGGGGAGGAACGAGCAGTACTTC.

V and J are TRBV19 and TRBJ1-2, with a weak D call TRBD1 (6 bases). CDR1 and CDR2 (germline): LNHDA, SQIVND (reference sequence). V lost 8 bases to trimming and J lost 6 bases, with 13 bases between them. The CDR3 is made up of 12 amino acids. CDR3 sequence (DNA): TGTGCCAGTGCCAACAGGGAACATGGCTACACCTTC. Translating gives CASANREHGYTF.

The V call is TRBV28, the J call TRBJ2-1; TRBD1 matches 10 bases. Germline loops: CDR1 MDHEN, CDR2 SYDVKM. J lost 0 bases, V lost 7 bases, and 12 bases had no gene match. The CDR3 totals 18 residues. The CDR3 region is CASTPKGQGFGSYNEQFF. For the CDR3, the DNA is TGTGCCAGCACTCCAAAGGGACAGGGGTTCGGCTCCTACAATGAGCAGTTCTTC.

DNA of the CDR3: TGTGCCAGCGGTATAGGGGCCATTGGAGATACGCAGTATTTT. Its translation is CASGIGAIGDTQYF. This rearrangement joins TRBV2 to TRBJ2-3; possibly TRBD1 for D (5 bases). Deletions cut 8 bases from V and 5 bases from J, with 17 bases between. CDR1 SNHLY and CDR2 FYNNEI come from the germline V gene. This CDR3 spans 14 amino acids.

The CDR3 bases are TGTGCCACCCGACAGGGTGGCACAGATACGCAGTATTTT. This translates into CATRQGGTDTQYF. The chain uses TRBV19 and TRBJ2-3; 7 bases fit TRBD1. This CDR3 is 13 amino acids long. CDR1 is LNHDA and CDR2 is SQIVND in the germline V gene (reference sequence). Trimming took 10 bases from V and 1 from J; bases not matched to a gene: 5. Based on the CDR3 plus reference TRBV19 and TRBJ2-3, the full variable domain is DGGITQSPKYLFRKEGQNVTLSCEQNLNHDAMYWYRQDPGQGLRLIYYSQIVNDFQKGDIAEGYSVSREKKESFPLTVTSAQKNPTAFYLCATRQGGTDTQYFGPGTRLTVL.

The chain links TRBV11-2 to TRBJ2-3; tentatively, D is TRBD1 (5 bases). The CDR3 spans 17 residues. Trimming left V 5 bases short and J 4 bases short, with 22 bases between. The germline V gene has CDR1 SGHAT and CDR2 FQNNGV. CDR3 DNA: TGTGCCAGCAGCGCCTTAGCTAGGGGTAAAGGTTCAGATACGCAGTATTTT. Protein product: CASSALARGKGSDTQYF.

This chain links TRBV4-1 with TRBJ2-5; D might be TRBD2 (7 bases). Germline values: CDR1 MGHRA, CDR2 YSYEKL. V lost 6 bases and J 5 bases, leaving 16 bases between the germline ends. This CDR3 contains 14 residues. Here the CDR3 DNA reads TGCGCCAGCAGTGGAGGGGGGGCTAGGGAGACCCAGTACTTC. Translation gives CASSGGGARETQYF.

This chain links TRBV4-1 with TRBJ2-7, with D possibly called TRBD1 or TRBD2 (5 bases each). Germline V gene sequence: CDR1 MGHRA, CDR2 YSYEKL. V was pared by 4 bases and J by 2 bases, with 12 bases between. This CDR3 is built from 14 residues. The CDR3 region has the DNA TGCGCCAGCAGCCCTGGGACCTATCCCTACGAGCAGTACTTC. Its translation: CASSPGTYPYEQYF.

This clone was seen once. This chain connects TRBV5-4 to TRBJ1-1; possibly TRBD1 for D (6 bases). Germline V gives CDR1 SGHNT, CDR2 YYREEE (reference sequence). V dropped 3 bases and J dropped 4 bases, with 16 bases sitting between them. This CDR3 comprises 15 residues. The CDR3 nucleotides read TGTGCCAGCAGCTCACAGGGTTTGACCAGCACTGAAGCTTTCTTT. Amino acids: CASSSQGLTSTEAFF.

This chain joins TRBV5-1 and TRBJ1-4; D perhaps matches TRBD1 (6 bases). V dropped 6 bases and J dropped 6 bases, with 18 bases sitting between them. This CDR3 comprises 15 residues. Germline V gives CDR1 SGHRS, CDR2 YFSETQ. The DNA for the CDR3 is TGCGCCAGCAAGGGAGGGGCAGGGGCAGATGAAAAACTGTTTTTT. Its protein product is CASKGGAGADEKLFF.

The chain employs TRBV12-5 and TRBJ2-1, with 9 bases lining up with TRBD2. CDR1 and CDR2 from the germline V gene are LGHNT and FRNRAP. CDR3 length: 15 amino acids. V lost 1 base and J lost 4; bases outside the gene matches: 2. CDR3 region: CASGLGLAEYNEQFF. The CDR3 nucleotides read TGTGCTAGTGGTTTGGGACTAGCGGAATACAATGAGCAGTTCTTC.

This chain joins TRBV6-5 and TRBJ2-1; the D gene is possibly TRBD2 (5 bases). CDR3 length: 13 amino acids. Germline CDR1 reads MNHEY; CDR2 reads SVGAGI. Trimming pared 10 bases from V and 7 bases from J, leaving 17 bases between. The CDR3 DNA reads TGTGCCACCACACTAGTGAATAAGAATGAGCAGTTCTTC. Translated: CATTLVNKNEQFF.

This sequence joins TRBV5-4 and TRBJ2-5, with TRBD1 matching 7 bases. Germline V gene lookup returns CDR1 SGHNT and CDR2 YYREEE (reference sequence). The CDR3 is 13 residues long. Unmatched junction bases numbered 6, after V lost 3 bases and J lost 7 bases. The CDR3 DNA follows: TGTGCCAGCAGCTCTGACAGGGACGGGACCCAGTACTTC. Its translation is CASSSDRDGTQYF.

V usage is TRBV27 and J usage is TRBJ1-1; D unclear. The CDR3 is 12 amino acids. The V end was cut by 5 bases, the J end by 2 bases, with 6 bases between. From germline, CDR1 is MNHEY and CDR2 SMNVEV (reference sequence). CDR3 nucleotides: TGTGCCAGCAGTACGGTCAACACTGAAGCTTTCTTT. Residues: CASSTVNTEAFF.

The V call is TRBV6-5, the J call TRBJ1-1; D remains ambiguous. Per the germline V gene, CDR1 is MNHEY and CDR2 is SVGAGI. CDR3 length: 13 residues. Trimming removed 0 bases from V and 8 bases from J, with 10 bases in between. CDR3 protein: CASSYSNRGEAFF. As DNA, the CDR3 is TGTGCCAGCAGTTACTCGAATCGAGGGGAAGCTTTCTTT.

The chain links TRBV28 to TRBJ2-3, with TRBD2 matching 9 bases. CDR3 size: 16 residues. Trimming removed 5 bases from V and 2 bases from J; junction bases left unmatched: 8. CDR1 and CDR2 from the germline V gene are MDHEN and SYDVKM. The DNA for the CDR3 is TGTGCCAGCAGTCAATCCGGGACTAGCCCCACAGATACGCAGTATTTT. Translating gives CASSQSGTSPTDTQYF. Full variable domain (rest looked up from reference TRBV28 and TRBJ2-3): DVKVTQSSRYLVKRTGEKVFLECVQDMDHENMFWYRQDPGLGLRLIYFSYDVKMKEKGDIPEGYSVSREKKERFSLILESASTNQTSMYLCASSQSGTSPTDTQYFGPGTRLTVL.

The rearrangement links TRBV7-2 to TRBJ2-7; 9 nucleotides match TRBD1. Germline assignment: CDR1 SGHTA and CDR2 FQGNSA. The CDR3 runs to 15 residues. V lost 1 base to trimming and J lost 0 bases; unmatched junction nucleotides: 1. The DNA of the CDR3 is TGTGCCAGCAGCTTAGGGACAGGGGTCTCCTACGAGCAGTACTTC. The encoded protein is CASSLGTGVSYEQYF.

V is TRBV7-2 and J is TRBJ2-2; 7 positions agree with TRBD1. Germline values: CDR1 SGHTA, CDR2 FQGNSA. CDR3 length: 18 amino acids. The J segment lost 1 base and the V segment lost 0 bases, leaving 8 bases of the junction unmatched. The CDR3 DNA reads TGTGCCAGCAGCTTAGCAGGGGGCGGCCGGTTGAACACCGGGGAGCTGTTTTTT. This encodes CASSLAGGGRLNTGELFF.

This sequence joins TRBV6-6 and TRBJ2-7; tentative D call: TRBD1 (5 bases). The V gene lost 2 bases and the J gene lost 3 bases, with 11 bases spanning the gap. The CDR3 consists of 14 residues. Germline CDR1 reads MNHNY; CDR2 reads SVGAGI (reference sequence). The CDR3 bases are TGTGCCAGCAGTTACGATAGGGGAAACTACGAGCAGTACTTC. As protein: CASSYDRGNYEQYF.